Each of the 2 T cell receptor beta chains below was sequenced from the same sample in a study of blood T cell repertoires in COVID-19. TCRdb keeps only in-frame clones here, not all; method: immunoSEQ multiplex PCR. The data hold more than 100,000 clones, with less than 90% observed a single time. The sequencing sample was made of peripheral blood. The source of these receptors is a man older than 75 with acute or convalescent COVID-19.

The chain joins TRBV12-1 to TRBJ1-4; TRBD1 was called by the table and not checked on the DNA. TRBV12-1 is a pseudogene segment. The CDR3 has 21 residues. In DNA form, the CDR3 reads TGTGCCAGCAGCTTTGTCGGGCCGTCCCGGGACAGGGGGCGGCCGGATGAAAAACTGTTTTTT. Its translation: CASSFVGPSRDRGRPDEKLFF.

This chain uses TRBV10-3 with TRBJ1-1; 9 positions agree with TRBD1. J lost 2 bases, V lost 4 bases, and 2 bases had no gene match. The CDR3 length is 14 residues. Germline CDR1 ENHRY, CDR2 SYGVKD. The CDR3 sequence is CAISGDRANTEAFF. As DNA, the CDR3 is TGTGCCATCAGTGGGGACAGGGCAAACACTGAAGCTTTCTTT.